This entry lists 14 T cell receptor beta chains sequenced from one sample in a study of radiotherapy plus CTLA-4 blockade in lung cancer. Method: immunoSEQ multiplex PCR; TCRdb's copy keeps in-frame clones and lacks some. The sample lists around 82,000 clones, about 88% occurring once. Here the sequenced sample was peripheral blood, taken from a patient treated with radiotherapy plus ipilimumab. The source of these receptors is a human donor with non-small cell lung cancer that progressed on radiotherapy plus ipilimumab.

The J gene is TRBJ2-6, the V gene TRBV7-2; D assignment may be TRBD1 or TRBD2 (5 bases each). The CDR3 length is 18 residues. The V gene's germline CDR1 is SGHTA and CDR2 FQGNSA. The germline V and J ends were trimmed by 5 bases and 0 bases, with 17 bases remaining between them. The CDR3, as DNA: TGTGCCAGCAGCGCCCTCCCCGGGACCGCCTCTGGGGCCAACGTCCTGACTTTC. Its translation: CASSALPGTASGANVLTF.

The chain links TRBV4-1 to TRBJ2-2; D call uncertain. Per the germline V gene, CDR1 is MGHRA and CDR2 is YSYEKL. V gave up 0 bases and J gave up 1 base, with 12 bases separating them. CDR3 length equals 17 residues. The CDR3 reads CASSQDQVGWNTGELFF. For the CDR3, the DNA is TGCGCCAGCAGCCAAGATCAAGTGGGGTGGAACACCGGGGAGCTGTTTTTT.

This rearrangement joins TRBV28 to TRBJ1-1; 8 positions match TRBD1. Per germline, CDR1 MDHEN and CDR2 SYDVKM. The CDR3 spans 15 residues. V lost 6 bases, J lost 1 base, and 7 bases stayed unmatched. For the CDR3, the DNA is TGTGCCAGCAGCTCGAACGGACAGGGGAACACTGAAGCTTTCTTT. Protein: CASSSNGQGNTEAFF.

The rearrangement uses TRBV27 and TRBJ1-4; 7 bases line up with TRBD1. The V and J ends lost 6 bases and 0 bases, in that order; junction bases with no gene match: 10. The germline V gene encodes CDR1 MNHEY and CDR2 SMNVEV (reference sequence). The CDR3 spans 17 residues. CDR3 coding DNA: TGTGCCAGCAGCCGCGCGCCGGACAGGACAACTAATGAAAAACTGTTTTTT. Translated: CASSRAPDRTTNEKLFF.

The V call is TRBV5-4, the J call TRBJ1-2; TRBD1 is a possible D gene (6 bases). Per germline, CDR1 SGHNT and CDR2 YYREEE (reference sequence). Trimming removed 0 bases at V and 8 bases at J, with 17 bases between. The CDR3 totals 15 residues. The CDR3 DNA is TGTGCCAGCAGCTTGGGGACAGACTACTCTAAAGGCTACACCTTC. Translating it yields CASSLGTDYSKGYTF.

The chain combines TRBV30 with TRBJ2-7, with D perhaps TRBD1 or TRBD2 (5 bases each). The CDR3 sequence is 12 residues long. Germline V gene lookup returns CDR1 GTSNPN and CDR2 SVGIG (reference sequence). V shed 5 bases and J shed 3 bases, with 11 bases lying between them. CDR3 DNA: TGTGCCTGGGGTGAGGGGAACTACGAGCAGTACTTC. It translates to CAWGEGNYEQYF.

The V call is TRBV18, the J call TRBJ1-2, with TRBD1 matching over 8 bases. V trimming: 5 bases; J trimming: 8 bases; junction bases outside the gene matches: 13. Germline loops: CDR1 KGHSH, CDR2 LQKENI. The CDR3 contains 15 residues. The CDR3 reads CASSTPLTGARGYTF. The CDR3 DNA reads TGTGCCAGCTCAACTCCGCTGACAGGGGCACGAGGCTACACCTTC.

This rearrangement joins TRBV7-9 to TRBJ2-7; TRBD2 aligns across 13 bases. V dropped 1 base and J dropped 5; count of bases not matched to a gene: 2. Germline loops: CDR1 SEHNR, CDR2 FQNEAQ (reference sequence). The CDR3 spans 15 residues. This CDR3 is CASSLDGTSGDEQYF. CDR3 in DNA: TGTGCCAGCAGCTTAGATGGGACTAGCGGGGACGAGCAGTACTTC.

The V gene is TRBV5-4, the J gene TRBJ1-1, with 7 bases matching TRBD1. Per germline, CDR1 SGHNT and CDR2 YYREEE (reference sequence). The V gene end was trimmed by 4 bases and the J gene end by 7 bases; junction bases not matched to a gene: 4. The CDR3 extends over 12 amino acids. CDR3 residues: CASSARDSEAFF. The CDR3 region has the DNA TGTGCCAGCAGCGCCCGGGACAGTGAAGCTTTCTTT.

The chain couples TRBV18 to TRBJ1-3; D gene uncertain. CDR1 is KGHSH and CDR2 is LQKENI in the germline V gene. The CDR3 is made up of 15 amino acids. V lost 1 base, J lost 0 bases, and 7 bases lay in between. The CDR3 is CASSPLGSSGNTIYF. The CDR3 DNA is TGTGCCAGCTCACCACTAGGGAGCTCTGGAAACACCATATATTTT.

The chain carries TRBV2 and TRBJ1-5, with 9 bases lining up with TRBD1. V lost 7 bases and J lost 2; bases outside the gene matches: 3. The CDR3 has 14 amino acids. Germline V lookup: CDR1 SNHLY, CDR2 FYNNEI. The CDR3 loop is CASTGQGRNQPQHF. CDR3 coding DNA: TGTGCCAGCACGGGACAGGGACGCAATCAGCCCCAGCATTTT.

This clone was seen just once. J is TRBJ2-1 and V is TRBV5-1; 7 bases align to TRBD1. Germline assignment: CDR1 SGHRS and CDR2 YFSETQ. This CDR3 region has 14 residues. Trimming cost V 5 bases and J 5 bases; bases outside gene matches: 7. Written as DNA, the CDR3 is TGCGCCAGCAGTAAAGGGGGCCTAAACAATGAGCAGTTCTTC. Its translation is CASSKGGLNNEQFF.

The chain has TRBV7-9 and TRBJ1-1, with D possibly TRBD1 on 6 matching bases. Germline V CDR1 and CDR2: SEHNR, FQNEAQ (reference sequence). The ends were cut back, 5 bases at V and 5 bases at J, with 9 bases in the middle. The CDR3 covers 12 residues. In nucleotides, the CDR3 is TGTGCCAGCAGCGAGGGGGGGACTGAAGCTTTCTTT. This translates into CASSEGGTEAFF.

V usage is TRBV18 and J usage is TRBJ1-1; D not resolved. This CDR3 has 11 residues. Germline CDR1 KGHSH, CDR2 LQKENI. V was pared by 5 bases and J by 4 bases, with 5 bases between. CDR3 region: CASSSSTEAFF. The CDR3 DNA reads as TGTGCCAGCTCAAGCAGCACTGAAGCTTTCTTT.